This T cell receptor beta chain was identified during a study of blood T cell repertoires in COVID-19. Study background: There were acute and convalescent COVID-19 samples, and they came from the United States, Italy and Spain.

The CDR3 is made up of 15 amino acids. V lost 2 bases and J lost 2; bases outside the gene matches: 3. CDR1 and CDR2 from the germline V gene are SGHAT and FQNNGV. Clones were sequenced by immunoSEQ multiplex PCR, and TCRdb holds only the in-frame ones, with some missing. The sample has 100,000 or so clones; 70% to 90% are singletons. This receptor was obtained from a woman aged 55-75 years with acute or convalescent COVID-19. The J gene is TRBJ2-1, the V gene TRBV11-2, with 7 bases that match TRBD1. Sequences were obtained from peripheral blood. This CDR3 is CASSLSGQTYNEQFF. The CDR3 nucleotides read TGTGCCAGCAGCTTATCGGGACAGACCTACAATGAGCAGTTCTTC.